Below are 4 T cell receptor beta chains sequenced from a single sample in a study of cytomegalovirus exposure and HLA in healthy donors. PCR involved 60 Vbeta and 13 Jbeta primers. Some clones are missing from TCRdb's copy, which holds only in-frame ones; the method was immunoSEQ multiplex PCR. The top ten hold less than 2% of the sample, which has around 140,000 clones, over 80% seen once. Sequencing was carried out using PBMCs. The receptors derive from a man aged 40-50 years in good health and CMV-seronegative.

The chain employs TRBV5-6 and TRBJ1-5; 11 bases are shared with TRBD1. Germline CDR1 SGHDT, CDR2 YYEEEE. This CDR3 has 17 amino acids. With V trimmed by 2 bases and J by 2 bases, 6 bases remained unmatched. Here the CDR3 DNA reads TGTGCCAGCAGCTTCCGGGACAGGGGGTTGGGCAATCAGCCCCAGCATTTT. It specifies CASSFRDRGLGNQPQHF.

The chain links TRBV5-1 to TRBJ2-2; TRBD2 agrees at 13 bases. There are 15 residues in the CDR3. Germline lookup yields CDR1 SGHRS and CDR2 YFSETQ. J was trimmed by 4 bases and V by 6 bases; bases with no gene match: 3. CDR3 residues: CASKRLAGGTGELFF. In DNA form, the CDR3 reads TGCGCCAGCAAAAGACTAGCGGGAGGCACCGGGGAGCTGTTTTTT. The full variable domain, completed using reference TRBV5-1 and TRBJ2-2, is KAGVTQTPRYLIKTRGQQVTLSCSPISGHRSVSWYQQTPGQGLQFLFEYFSETQRNKGNFPGRFSGRQFSNSRSEMNVSTLELGDSALYLCASKRLAGGTGELFFGEGSRLTVL.

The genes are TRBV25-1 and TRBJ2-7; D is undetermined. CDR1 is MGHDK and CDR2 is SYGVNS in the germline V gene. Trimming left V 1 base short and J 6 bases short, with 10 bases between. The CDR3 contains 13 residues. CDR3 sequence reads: CASSEWWAAEQYF. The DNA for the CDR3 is TGTGCCAGCAGTGAATGGTGGGCAGCCGAGCAGTACTTC.

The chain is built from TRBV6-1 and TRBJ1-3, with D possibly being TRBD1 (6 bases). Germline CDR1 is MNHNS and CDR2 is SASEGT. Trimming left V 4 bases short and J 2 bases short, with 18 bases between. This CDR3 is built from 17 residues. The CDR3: CASSALSGVWAGNTIYF. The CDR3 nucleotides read TGTGCCAGCAGTGCGCTATCAGGGGTCTGGGCTGGAAACACCATATATTTT.